This TCR beta chain is drawn from a study of blood T cell repertoires in COVID-19. Measured with immunoSEQ multiplex PCR; TCRdb has only the in-frame clones, and not every one. Of fewer than 250,000 clones listed, around 87% are singletons. Germline V CDR1 and CDR2: WSHSY, SAAADI. J gave up 7 bases and V 9 bases, and 4 bases lay outside the gene matches. The CDR3 spans 11 residues. This chain joins TRBV10-2 and TRBJ2-5, with 8 bases matching TRBD1. The TCR sequence derives from a man aged 25-40 years in a cohort exposed to, infected with or recovered from COVID-19 (not recorded which). Source material: PBMCs or T cells enriched from blood (not recorded which). The CDR3 loop is CASGQGRTQYF. DNA for the CDR3: TGCGCCAGTGGACAGGGTCGGACCCAGTACTTC.